This T cell receptor beta chain was captured by sequencing in a study of blood T cell repertoires in COVID-19. Study-level background: Samples taken during acute and convalescent COVID-19 were collected in the United States, Italy and Spain.

This CDR3 is built from 17 residues. Germline CDR1 reads SGHRS; CDR2 reads YFSETQ. Between the trimmed V and J ends, which lost 4 bases and 0 bases, there was a span of 19 bases. This table comes from immunoSEQ multiplex PCR, and its TCRdb copy is limited to in-frame clones, with some not included. Here the sample spans about 250,000 clones, nearly 90% being singletons. This receptor was taken from a man aged 18 to 29 with active or convalescent COVID-19. This chain connects TRBV5-1 to TRBJ1-1, with a possible D match to TRBD1 (6 bases). The specimen sequenced was peripheral blood. The CDR3 loop is CASSPDQGHTMNTEAFF. For the CDR3, the DNA is TGCGCCAGCAGCCCGGATCAGGGGCACACGATGAACACTGAAGCTTTCTTT.